This T cell receptor (beta chain) was captured by sequencing in a study of CD8+CD57+ T cells in acquired aplastic anemia. It was genomic DNA that served as the template for profiling TCR beta VDJ and CDR3. TCRdb fed the reads into MiXCR, producing one record per CDR3 protein. This table has more than 250,000 distinct CDR3 sequences, 55% to 65% appearing once. The ends lost 6 bases at V and 6 bases at J; junction bases unmatched: 10. Per germline, CDR1 SGHTA and CDR2 FQGNSA. The length of the CDR3 is 15 residues. V usage is TRBV7-2 and J usage is TRBJ2-1; TRBD2 matches at 8 bases. This TCR was recovered from a human donor with severe aplastic anemia or a healthy control (not recorded which). The sample consisted of sorted CD4+, CD8+, or CD8+CD57+ T cells (not recorded which) from PBMCs. CDR3 amino acids: CASSVNGGAINEQFF. CDR3 bases: TGTGCCAGCAGTGTTAACGGGGGGGCCATCAATGAGCAGTTCTTC.